This TCR beta chain is drawn from a study of T cell changes during pregnancy in multiple sclerosis. Method: immunoSEQ multiplex PCR; TCRdb's copy keeps in-frame clones and lacks some. Of about 11,000 clones in the sample, 85% to 95% were seen once. This clone showed up just once. The V segment lost 4 bases and the J segment 1 base; nucleotides outside the gene matches: 4. The V gene's germline CDR1 is SGHVS and CDR2 FNYEAQ. CDR3 size: 15 residues. The TCR sequence derives from a female donor with multiple sclerosis, enrolled in a pregnancy study. The chain is built from TRBV7-6 and TRBJ2-1, with 7 nucleotides matching TRBD1. Sequenced here: CD4+ T cells from peripheral blood mononuclear cells, sampled before pregnancy. CDR3 loop: CASSSNRGSYNEQFF. The CDR3 DNA follows: TGTGCCAGCAGCTCAAACAGGGGTTCCTACAATGAGCAGTTCTTC.